Below, one T cell receptor (beta chain) is given with its context. From germline, CDR1 is SGHNT and CDR2 YENEEA. Trimming cost V 0 bases and J 4 bases, with 9 bases left between them. The CDR3 runs to 14 residues. PCR involved 60 Vbeta and 13 Jbeta primers. The assay was immunoSEQ multiplex PCR, and TCRdb's table has in-frame clones only and misses some. The sample yields around 150,000 clones, around 85% seen once. This sample is drawn from a study of cytomegalovirus exposure and HLA in healthy donors. V usage is TRBV11-3 and J usage is TRBJ1-1, with D hard to call. This clonotype was sampled from a man aged 40-49 years in good health and CMV-seronegative. Sequencing was performed on PBMCs. CDR3 DNA sequence: TGTGCCAGCAGCTTAGATCGGCGGAGCACTGAAGCTTTCTTT. This codes for CASSLDRRSTEAFF.